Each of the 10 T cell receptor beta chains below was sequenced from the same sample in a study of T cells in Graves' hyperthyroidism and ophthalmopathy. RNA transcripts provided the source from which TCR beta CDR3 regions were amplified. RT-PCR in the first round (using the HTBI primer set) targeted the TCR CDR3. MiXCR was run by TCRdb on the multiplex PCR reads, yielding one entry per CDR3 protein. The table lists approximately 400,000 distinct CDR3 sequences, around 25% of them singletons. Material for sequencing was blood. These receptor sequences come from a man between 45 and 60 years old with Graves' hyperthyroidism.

CDR3 coding DNA: TGTGCCAGCAGTTTAGGGGGCGGCATTCTAGATACGCAGTATTTT. This codes for CASSLGGGILDTQYF. The V and J genes are TRBV12-3 or TRBV12-4 and TRBJ2-3; TRBD1 might be the D (5 bases). CDR3 size: 15 residues. The germline V and J ends were trimmed by 1 base and 5 bases, with 13 bases remaining between them.

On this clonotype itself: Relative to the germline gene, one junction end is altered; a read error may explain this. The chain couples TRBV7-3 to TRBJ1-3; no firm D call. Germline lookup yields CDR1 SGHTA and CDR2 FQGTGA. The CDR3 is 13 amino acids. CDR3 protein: CASSLEGGDTIYF. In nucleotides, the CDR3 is TGTGCCAGCTCATTGGAGGGTGGAGACACCATATATTTT.

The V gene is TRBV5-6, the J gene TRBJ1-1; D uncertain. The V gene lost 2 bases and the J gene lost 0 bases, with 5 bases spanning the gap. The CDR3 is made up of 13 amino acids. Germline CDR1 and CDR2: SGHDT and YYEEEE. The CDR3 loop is CASSFLMNTEAFF. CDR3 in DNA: TGTGCCAGCAGCTTCTTAATGAACACTGAAGCTTTCTTT.

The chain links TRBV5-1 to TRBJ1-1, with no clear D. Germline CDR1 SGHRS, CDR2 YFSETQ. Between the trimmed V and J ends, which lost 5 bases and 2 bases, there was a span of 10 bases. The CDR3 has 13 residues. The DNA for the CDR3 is TGCGCCAGCAGACTCGGGGTTAACACTGAAGCTTTCTTT. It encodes CASRLGVNTEAFF.

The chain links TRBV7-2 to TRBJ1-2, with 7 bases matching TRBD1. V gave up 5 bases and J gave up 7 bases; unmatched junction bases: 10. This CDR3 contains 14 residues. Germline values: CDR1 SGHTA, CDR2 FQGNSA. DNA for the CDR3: TGTGCCAGCAGCCACCCTACAGGGGTGTTTGGCTACACCTTC. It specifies CASSHPTGVFGYTF.

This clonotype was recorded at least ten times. The CDR3 DNA is TGTGCCTGGGCAGGGGTGGGCGATCAGCCCCAGCATTTT. Its translation is CAWAGVGDQPQHF. This sequence joins TRBV30 and TRBJ1-5; D may be TRBD1 (6 bases). Germline CDR1 reads GTSNPN; CDR2 reads SVGIG (reference sequence). This CDR3 contains 13 residues. V was cut by 5 bases and J by 5 bases, with 13 bases left in between.

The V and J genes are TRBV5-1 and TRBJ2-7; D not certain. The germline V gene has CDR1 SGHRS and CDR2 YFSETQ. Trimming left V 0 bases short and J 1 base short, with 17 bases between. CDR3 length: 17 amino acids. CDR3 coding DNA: TGCGCCAGCAGCTTGGGCGGTGGTCGAACCCAATCCTACGAGCAGTACTTC. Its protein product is CASSLGGGRTQSYEQYF.

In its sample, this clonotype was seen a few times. The CDR3: CASSSQGGASYEQYF. DNA of the CDR3: TGTGCCAGCAGCTCTCAGGGGGGAGCTTCCTACGAGCAGTACTTC. The rearrangement joins TRBV9 to TRBJ2-7; tentatively, D is TRBD1 (7 bases). The CDR3 consists of 15 residues. V lost 4 bases and J lost 1, with 15 bases in between. CDR1 and CDR2 (germline): SGDLS, YYNGEE. Together with reference TRBV9 and TRBJ2-7, the CDR3 gives the full variable domain: DSGVTQTPKHLITATGQRVTLRCSPRSGDLSVYWYQQSLDQGLQFLIQYYNGEERAKGNILERFSAQQFPDLHSELNLSSLELGDSALYFCASSSQGGASYEQYFGPGTRLTVT.

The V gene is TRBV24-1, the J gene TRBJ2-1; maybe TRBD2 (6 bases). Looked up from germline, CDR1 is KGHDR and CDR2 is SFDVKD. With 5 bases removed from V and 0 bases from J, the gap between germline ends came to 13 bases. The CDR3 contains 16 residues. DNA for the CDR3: TGTGCCACCAGTGGAGGACTACCGAGCTCCTACAATGAGCAGTTCTTC. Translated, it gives CATSGGLPSSYNEQFF.

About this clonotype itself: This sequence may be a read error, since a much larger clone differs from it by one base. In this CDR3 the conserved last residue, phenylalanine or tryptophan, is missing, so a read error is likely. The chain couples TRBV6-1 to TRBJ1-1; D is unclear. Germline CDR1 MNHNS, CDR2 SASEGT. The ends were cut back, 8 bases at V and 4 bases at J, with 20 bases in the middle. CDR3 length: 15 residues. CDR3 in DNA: TGTGCCAGCCGAGTCTCCGTCGGTTCGGGCACTGAAGCTTTCCTT. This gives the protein CASRVSVGSGTEAFL.